These 21 T cell receptor beta chains share one sample of origin, sequenced in a study of CD8+ T cells in alopecia areata. Treatment denoted: oral pan-JAK inhibitor, 5-10 mg twice daily. RNA, once extracted, was reverse transcribed into cDNA for use as the sequencing template. Sequencing was performed with immunoSEQ multiplex PCR; in TCRdb, only in-frame clones are kept and a portion is missing. The sample carries about 180,000 clones, roughly 50% recorded once. Sequenced here: CD8+ T cells sorted from blood, sampled at week 24, from a patient treated with tofacitinib. These receptor sequences come from a human donor with alopecia areata.

The rearrangement links TRBV6-6 to TRBJ2-2; 10 nucleotides agree with TRBD1. The germline CDR1 and CDR2 sequences are MNHNY and SVGAGI (reference sequence). Trimming took 5 bases from V and 7 from J; bases not matched to a gene: 7. This CDR3 comprises 15 residues. This CDR3 reads CASSTTGTGVGELFF. The CDR3 nucleotides are TGTGCCAGCAGTACAACCGGGACAGGGGTCGGGGAGCTGTTTTTT.

The table lists this clone with a few counts. J is TRBJ2-5 and V is TRBV29-1; tentative D call: TRBD2 (5 bases). The DNA end is a closer match to TRBJ2-7, so the J assignment may be wrong. The CDR3 contains 13 residues. The germline gives CDR1 SQVTM, CDR2 ANQGSEA. CDR3: CSVEASRGYEQYF. The CDR3 DNA sequence: TGCAGCGTTGAAGCCAGTCGGGGATACGAGCAGTACTTC.

The V call is TRBV5-6, the J call TRBJ1-2; D is unclear. The CDR3 runs to 14 residues. Germline assignment: CDR1 SGHDT and CDR2 YYEEEE. V was trimmed by 0 bases and J by 5 bases, leaving 11 bases between them. In DNA form, the CDR3 reads TGTGCCAGCAGCTTGGGGGCTCCTACATATGGCTACACCTTC. Translating gives CASSLGAPTYGYTF.

This clone appeared a few times. V is TRBV4-3 and J is TRBJ2-2, with D possibly matching TRBD1 (5 bases). Germline V gives CDR1 LGHNA, CDR2 YSLEER. The length of the CDR3 is 13 residues. V lost 4 bases to trimming and J lost 5 bases, with 8 bases between them. CDR3 nucleotides: TGCGCCAGCAGCCTTAAGGGGACCGGGGAGCTGTTTTTT. It yields the protein CASSLKGTGELFF.

A few counts support this clone. The chain recombines TRBV6-5 with TRBJ2-1, with D perhaps matching TRBD2 (6 bases). The CDR3 totals 16 residues. Germline CDR1 is MNHEY and CDR2 is SVGAGI. V lost 2 bases to trimming and J lost 4 bases, with 15 bases between them. The CDR3 sequence is CASSYLSGSIYNEQFF. CDR3 sequence (DNA): TGTGCCAGCAGTTACCTTAGCGGATCCATTTACAATGAGCAGTTCTTC.

This clone was recorded a few times. This chain uses TRBV7-6 with TRBJ2-7, with a possible D match to TRBD2 (6 bases). Trimming stripped 5 bases from V and 3 bases from J, with 11 bases between. There are 13 residues in the CDR3. Per germline, CDR1 SGHVS and CDR2 FNYEAQ. The CDR3 coding sequence is TGTGCCAGCAGCGCCGGGACTGTCTACGAGCAGTACTTC. Its translation is CASSAGTVYEQYF.

The chain has TRBV27 and TRBJ1-6; 10 bases are a match to TRBD1. With 3 bases clipped from V and 4 bases from J, the junction kept 3 bases outside the gene matches. This CDR3 region has 16 residues. Looked up from germline, CDR1 is MNHEY and CDR2 is SMNVEV (reference sequence). CDR3 DNA: TGTGCCAGCAGTTTGACAGGGGGCCAATATAATTCACCCCTCCACTTT. Translated, it gives CASSLTGGQYNSPLHF.

This clone was detected a few times. V is TRBV12-5 and J is TRBJ1-1; 11 bases map to TRBD1. The CDR3 loop spans 20 amino acids. Germline lookup yields CDR1 LGHNT and CDR2 FRNRAP. V was clipped by 0 bases and J by 3 bases; unmatched bases: 15. The CDR3 loop is CASGLVRSGDRGFLDTEAFF. The CDR3, as DNA: TGTGCTAGTGGTTTGGTACGATCGGGGGACAGGGGGTTTTTGGACACTGAAGCTTTCTTT. Full variable domain (outside the CDR3, taken from reference TRBV12-5 and TRBJ1-1): DARVTQTPRHKVTEMGQEVTMRCQPILGHNTVFWYRQTMMQGLELLAYFRNRAPLDDSGMPKDRFSAEMPDATLATLKIQPSEPRDSAVYFCASGLVRSGDRGFLDTEAFFGQGTRLTVV.

The genes are TRBV10-3 and TRBJ2-1; a weak D match, TRBD2 (5 bases). Germline V CDR1 and CDR2: ENHRY, SYGVKD. V lost 6 bases to trimming and J lost 10 bases, with 13 bases between them. The CDR3 runs 12 residues. CDR3 region: CAIRKVGDEQFF. In nucleotides, the CDR3 is TGTGCCATCAGGAAAGTGGGAGACGAGCAGTTCTTC.

The V gene is TRBV13, the J gene TRBJ2-7; D is perhaps TRBD1 (5 bases). CDR3 size: 16 residues. Germline lookup yields CDR1 PRHDT and CDR2 FYEKMQ (reference sequence). The ends were cut back, 5 bases at V and 0 bases at J, with 17 bases in the middle. CDR3 coding DNA: TGTGCCAGCAGCCCAACTACTGACAGACTCTCCTACGAGCAGTACTTC. It yields the protein CASSPTTDRLSYEQYF.

This chain joins TRBV12-5 and TRBJ1-2; no clear D gene. CDR1 is LGHNT, CDR2 FRNRAP, per germline. Trimming cost V 5 bases and J 3 bases, with 10 bases left between them. The CDR3 extends over 13 amino acids. The CDR3 protein is CASGTGRHYGYTF. The CDR3 nucleotides are TGTGCTAGTGGTACTGGACGGCACTATGGCTACACCTTC.

In its sample, this clone was seen a few times. At one of its ends the junction is not consistent with the germline gene, which may arise from a read error. The chain has TRBV10-2 and TRBJ1-6; D gene ambiguous. The CDR3 length is 16 residues. In germline, CDR1 is WSHSY, CDR2 SAAADI. CDR3 loop: CASSYPRAETNSPLHF. The CDR3, as DNA: TGTGCCAGCAGTTACCCCCGTGCGGAGACAAATTCACCCCTCCACTTT.

This clone was observed a handful of times. This chain uses TRBV7-8 with TRBJ1-5, with D tentatively TRBD1 (5 bases). Germline V CDR1 and CDR2: SGHVS, FQNEAQ. V gave up 5 bases and J gave up 8 bases, with 25 bases separating them. The length of the CDR3 is 17 residues. CDR3 sequence: CASSLEASGKGLEPQHF. The CDR3 region has the DNA TGTGCCAGCAGCCTAGAGGCGTCAGGGAAAGGTTTGGAGCCCCAGCATTTT.

V gene TRBV4-3 combines with J gene TRBJ2-5; D is unclear. The CDR3 has 15 amino acids. Germline values: CDR1 LGHNA, CDR2 YSLEER. Trimming stripped 0 bases from V and 4 bases from J, with 12 bases between. The CDR3 loop reads CASSQDGNMVETQYF. Written as DNA, the CDR3 is TGCGCCAGCAGCCAAGATGGTAACATGGTAGAGACCCAGTACTTC.

This chain uses TRBV2 with TRBJ1-1; no reliable D call. This CDR3 is built from 13 residues. V dropped 1 base and J dropped 10 bases, with 13 bases sitting between them. Per the germline V gene, CDR1 is SNHLY and CDR2 is FYNNEI. CDR3 loop: CASSEGVPARAFF. The CDR3 nucleotides are TGTGCCAGCAGTGAAGGGGTGCCCGCTAGAGCTTTCTTT.

CDR3 DNA sequence: TGTGCCACCAGCAGAGTTCTCGGCAGGGGCAATGAGCAGTTCTTC. This encodes CATSRVLGRGNEQFF. The rearrangement links TRBV15 to TRBJ2-1; a weak D match, TRBD1 (6 bases). This CDR3 region has 15 residues. V was clipped by 1 base and J by 6 bases, with 13 bases between them. Germline-derived CDR1 and CDR2 are LNHNV and YYDKDF (reference sequence). The full variable domain, with the rest looked up from reference TRBV15 and TRBJ2-1, is DAMVIQNPRYQVTQFGKPVTLSCSQTLNHNVMYWYQQKSSQAPKLLFHYYDKDFNNEADTPDNFQSRRPNTSFCFLDIRSPGLGDTAMYLCATSRVLGRGNEQFFGPGTRLTVL.

The chain recombines TRBV7-8 with TRBJ1-5; D gene uncertain. Trimming took off 5 bases at V and 4 bases at J, with 21 bases between the two ends. The length of the CDR3 is 17 residues. Germline V gives CDR1 SGHVS, CDR2 FQNEAQ. In DNA form, the CDR3 reads TGTGCCAGCAGCCCAGCACTTTCCGGGGTCTTTAATCAGCCCCAGCATTTT. It specifies CASSPALSGVFNQPQHF.

The gene calls are TRBV27 and TRBJ2-3; D gene ambiguous. The CDR3 is 15 amino acids. The germline V gene encodes CDR1 MNHEY and CDR2 SMNVEV (reference sequence). V was cut by 5 bases and J by 5 bases, with 17 bases left in between. CDR3 coding DNA: TGTGCCAGCAGTCCCTATGCGGATGGGCGAGATACGCAGTATTTT. Translating gives CASSPYADGRDTQYF.

Points on this clone: The same CDR3 arises from other DNA sequences in this sample as well. The chain combines TRBV13 with TRBJ1-2; D gene ambiguous. Germline lookup yields CDR1 PRHDT and CDR2 FYEKMQ (reference sequence). The CDR3 length is 11 residues. The V end was cut by 4 bases, the J end by 2 bases, with 2 bases between. The CDR3 DNA reads TGTGCCAGCAGCTCGAACTATGGCTACACCTTC. Protein: CASSSNYGYTF.

This clone was recorded once. The J gene is TRBJ2-2, the V gene TRBV27, with D perhaps matching TRBD1 or TRBD2 (5 bases each). Deletions cut 3 bases from V and 6 bases from J, with 14 bases between. CDR1 and CDR2 from the germline V gene are MNHEY and SMNVEV (reference sequence). The CDR3 consists of 15 residues. In DNA, the CDR3 is TGTGCCAGCAGTTTTGGGACGGTGGGCCCCGGGGAGCTGTTTTTT. Protein sequence: CASSFGTVGPGELFF.

V and J are TRBV30 and TRBJ1-5; D might be TRBD1 (6 bases). Germline V lookup: CDR1 GTSNPN, CDR2 SVGIG (reference sequence). The length of the CDR3 is 14 residues. V lost 3 bases to trimming and J lost 1 base, with 10 bases between them. The CDR3 protein is CAWSAGESNQPQHF. The CDR3 nucleotides are TGTGCCTGGAGCGCAGGGGAGAGCAATCAGCCCCAGCATTTT.